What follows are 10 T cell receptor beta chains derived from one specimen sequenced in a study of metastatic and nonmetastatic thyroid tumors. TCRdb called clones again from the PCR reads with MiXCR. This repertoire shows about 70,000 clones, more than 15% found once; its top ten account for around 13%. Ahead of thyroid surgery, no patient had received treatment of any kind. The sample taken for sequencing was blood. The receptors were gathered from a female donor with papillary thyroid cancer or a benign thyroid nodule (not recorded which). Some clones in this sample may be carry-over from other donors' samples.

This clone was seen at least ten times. As DNA, the CDR3 is TGTGCCAGCAGTGTCTCAAGCGGGAGTGGGGAGACCCAGTACTTC. It translates to CASSVSSGSGETQYF. The chain carries TRBV2 and TRBJ2-5, with 8 nucleotides matching TRBD2. The CDR3 is 15 amino acids. Germline V gene data show CDR1 as SNHLY and CDR2 as FYNNEI. The V segment lost 4 bases and the J segment 5 bases; nucleotides outside the gene matches: 9.

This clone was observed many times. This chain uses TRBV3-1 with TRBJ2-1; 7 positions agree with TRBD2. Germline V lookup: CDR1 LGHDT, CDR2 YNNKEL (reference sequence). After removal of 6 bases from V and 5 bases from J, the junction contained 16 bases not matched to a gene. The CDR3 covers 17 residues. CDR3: CASSQLPFSGTNNEQFF. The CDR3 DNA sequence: TGTGCCAGCAGTCAGCTTCCCTTCTCCGGGACTAACAATGAGCAGTTCTTC.

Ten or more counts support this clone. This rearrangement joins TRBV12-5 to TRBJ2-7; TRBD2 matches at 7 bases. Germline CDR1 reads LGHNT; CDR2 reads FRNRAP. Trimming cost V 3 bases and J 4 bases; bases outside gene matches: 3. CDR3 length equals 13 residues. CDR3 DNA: TGTGCTAGTGGTTTAGCGGGACTATACGAGCAGTACTTC. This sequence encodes CASGLAGLYEQYF.

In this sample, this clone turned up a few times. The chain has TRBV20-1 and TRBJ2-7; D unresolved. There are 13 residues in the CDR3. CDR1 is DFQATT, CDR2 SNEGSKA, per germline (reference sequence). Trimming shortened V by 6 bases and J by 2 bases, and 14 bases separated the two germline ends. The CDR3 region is CSALKMTAYEQYF. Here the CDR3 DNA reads TGCAGTGCCCTCAAGATGACGGCCTACGAGCAGTACTTC.

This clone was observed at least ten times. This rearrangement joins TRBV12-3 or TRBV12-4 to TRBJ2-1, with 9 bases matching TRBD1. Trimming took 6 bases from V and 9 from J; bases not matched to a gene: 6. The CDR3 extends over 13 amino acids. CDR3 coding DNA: TGTGCCAGCAGCCTACAGGGGGCGCTTGAGCAGTTCTTC. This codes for CASSLQGALEQFF.

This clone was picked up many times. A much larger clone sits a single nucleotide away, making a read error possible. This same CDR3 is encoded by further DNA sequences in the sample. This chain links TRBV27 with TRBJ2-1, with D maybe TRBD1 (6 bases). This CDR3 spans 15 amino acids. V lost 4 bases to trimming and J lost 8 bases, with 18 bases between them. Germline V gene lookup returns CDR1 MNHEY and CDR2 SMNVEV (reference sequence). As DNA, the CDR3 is TGTGCCAGCAGTTGGGGGCCTATACACCCCTATGAGCAGTTCTTC. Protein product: CASSWGPIHPYEQFF.

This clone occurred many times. CDR3: CASSVAGEGYEQYF. The DNA of the CDR3 is TGTGCCAGCAGCGTAGCGGGAGAAGGGTACGAGCAGTACTTC. The chain couples TRBV9 to TRBJ2-7, with D maybe TRBD2 (6 bases). Germline V gene sequence: CDR1 SGDLS, CDR2 YYNGEE. The CDR3 spans 14 residues. Between the trimmed V and J ends, which lost 0 bases and 4 bases, there was a span of 11 bases. Full variable domain (missing parts from reference TRBV9 and TRBJ2-7): DSGVTQTPKHLITATGQRVTLRCSPRSGDLSVYWYQQSLDQGLQFLIQYYNGEERAKGNILERFSAQQFPDLHSELNLSSLELGDSALYFCASSVAGEGYEQYFGPGTRLTVT.

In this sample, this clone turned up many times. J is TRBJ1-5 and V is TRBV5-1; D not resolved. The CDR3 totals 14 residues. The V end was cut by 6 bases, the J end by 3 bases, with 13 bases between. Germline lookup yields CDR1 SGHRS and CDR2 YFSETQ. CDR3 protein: CASTVEGFNQPQHF. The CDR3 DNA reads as TGCGCCAGCACCGTTGAGGGATTCAATCAGCCCCAGCATTTT.

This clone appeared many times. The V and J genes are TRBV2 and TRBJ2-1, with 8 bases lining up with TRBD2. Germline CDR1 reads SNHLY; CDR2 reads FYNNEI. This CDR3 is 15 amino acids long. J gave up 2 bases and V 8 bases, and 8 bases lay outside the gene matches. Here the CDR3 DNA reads TGTGCCAGCCATGAAGCGGGAGAGGCCTACAATGAGCAGTTCTTC. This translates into CASHEAGEAYNEQFF.

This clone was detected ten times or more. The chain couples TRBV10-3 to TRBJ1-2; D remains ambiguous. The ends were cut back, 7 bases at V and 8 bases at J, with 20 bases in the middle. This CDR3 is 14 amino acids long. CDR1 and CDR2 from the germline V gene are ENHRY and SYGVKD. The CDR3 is CAINPTSSRTGYTF. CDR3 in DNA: TGTGCCATCAACCCGACCTCATCCCGGACCGGCTACACCTTC.